These 24 T cell receptor beta chains were sequenced from one sample in a study of shared clonotypes between healthy human individuals. Profiling relied on immunoSEQ multiplex PCR, and the TCRdb table lists in-frame clones only, not all of them. The sample contains about 770,000 clones, just under 75% of which appear only once. Sample: memory CD4+ T cells sorted from blood. Subset denoted: CD45RA-negative fraction. The source of these receptors is a woman aged 25 to 39 in good health.

This clone appeared a single time. The chain has TRBV6-1 and TRBJ2-1; tentative D call: TRBD1 (5 bases). The CDR3 spans 12 residues. Germline V gene lookup returns CDR1 MNHNS and CDR2 SASEGT. V shed 5 bases and J shed 7 bases, with 9 bases lying between them. The CDR3 DNA sequence: TGTGCCAGCAGTCGTTCAGGGAATGAGCAGTTCTTC. The encoded protein is CASSRSGNEQFF.

This chain joins TRBV28 and TRBJ1-3, with 7 nucleotides matching TRBD1. The CDR3 covers 17 residues. The germline V gene encodes CDR1 MDHEN and CDR2 SYDVKM. The V and J ends lost 7 bases and 4 bases, in that order; junction bases with no gene match: 16. CDR3 nucleotides: TGTGCCAGCAAGTCACCTGGATCGACAGGGCTCGGAAACACCATATATTTT. It codes for CASKSPGSTGLGNTIYF.

V gene TRBV7-9 combines with J gene TRBJ2-5, with a possible D match to TRBD2 (6 bases). This CDR3 is 13 amino acids long. V was cut by 1 base and J by 9 bases, with 12 bases left in between. Germline lookup yields CDR1 SEHNR and CDR2 FQNEAQ (reference sequence). The CDR3 spells CASSLGGTDSQYF. The CDR3 DNA reads TGTGCCAGCAGCTTAGGGGGGACTGACTCCCAGTACTTC.

DNA of the CDR3: TGTGCCAGCTGGGGGGTCGCAACTACCGCCTATGGCTACACCTTC. Amino acids: CASWGVATTAYGYTF. V is TRBV6-5 and J is TRBJ1-2; D may be TRBD1 (5 bases). The CDR3 length is 15 residues. CDR1 and CDR2 (germline): MNHEY, SVGAGI. V was clipped by 8 bases and J by 4 bases, with 20 bases between them.

The chain uses TRBV30 and TRBJ2-7; D may be TRBD2 (5 bases). The CDR3 is made up of 15 amino acids. V lost 2 bases and J 2 bases, leaving 16 bases between the germline ends. The germline CDR1 and CDR2 sequences are GTSNPN and SVGIG (reference sequence). For the CDR3, the DNA is TGTGCCTGGAGTCGTCCTGGACTCACGACCTACGAGCAGTACTTC. It encodes CAWSRPGLTTYEQYF. Combining the CDR3 with reference TRBV30 and TRBJ2-7 gives the whole variable domain SQTIHQWPATLVQPVGSPLSLECTVEGTSNPNLYWYRQAAGRGLQLLFYSVGIGQISSEVPQNLSASRPQDRQFILSSKKLLLSDSGFYLCAWSRPGLTTYEQYFGPGTRLTVT.

The chain joins TRBV9 to TRBJ2-1; 11 positions agree with TRBD2. CDR1 SGDLS and CDR2 YYNGEE come from the germline V gene. V lost 0 bases to trimming and J lost 2 bases; unmatched junction nucleotides: 7. This CDR3 is 18 amino acids long. The CDR3 spells CASSVGLAGGGTYNEQFF. For the CDR3, the DNA is TGTGCCAGCAGCGTAGGCCTAGCGGGAGGAGGGACCTACAATGAGCAGTTCTTC.

The chain is built from TRBV19 and TRBJ1-5; a possible D gene is TRBD1 (6 bases). The CDR3 is 18 amino acids. Germline CDR1 reads LNHDA; CDR2 reads SQIVND (reference sequence). Trimming removed 3 bases at V and 0 bases at J, with 18 bases between. CDR3 nucleotides: TGTGCCAGTAGTATTTCGTCCGGCAGGGGCGGTAGCAATCAGCCCCAGCATTTT. It yields the protein CASSISSGRGGSNQPQHF.

This chain uses TRBV18 with TRBJ1-2, with TRBD1 matching 8 bases. V shed 5 bases, J shed 8 bases, and the junction held 10 bases outside the gene matches. The CDR3 is made up of 14 amino acids. Germline V gene sequence: CDR1 KGHSH, CDR2 LQKENI. The CDR3 sequence: CASSSDRVFGGYTF. The CDR3 DNA reads TGTGCCAGCTCATCGGACAGGGTATTTGGGGGCTACACCTTC.

The V gene is TRBV6-1, the J gene TRBJ1-1, with D perhaps TRBD1 (6 bases). CDR3 size: 14 residues. Per germline, CDR1 MNHNS and CDR2 SASEGT. Trimming took off 5 bases at V and 3 bases at J, with 13 bases between the two ends. CDR3 sequence reads: CASSRQDWDTEAFF. The CDR3 nucleotides are TGTGCCAGCAGTCGACAGGACTGGGACACTGAAGCTTTCTTT.

This clone was found a few times. This specimen includes other DNA sequences encoding the same CDR3. The chain combines TRBV6-1 with TRBJ2-7; a possible D gene is TRBD1 (5 bases). The length of the CDR3 is 12 residues. Germline-derived CDR1 and CDR2 are MNHNS and SASEGT. With 6 bases removed from V and 3 bases from J, the gap between germline ends came to 9 bases. The CDR3 loop is CASRGESYEQYF. The CDR3 DNA reads TGTGCCAGCAGAGGGGAAAGCTACGAGCAGTACTTC.

The chain uses TRBV7-9 and TRBJ1-1; D perhaps matches TRBD1 (6 bases). This CDR3 contains 15 residues. Germline values: CDR1 SEHNR, CDR2 FQNEAQ (reference sequence). Deletions cut 6 bases from V and 4 bases from J, with 18 bases between. This chain's CDR3 is CASSQGGQIGTEAFF. CDR3 in DNA: TGTGCCAGCAGTCAAGGGGGACAAATAGGCACTGAAGCTTTCTTT. Supplemented by reference TRBV7-9 and TRBJ1-1, the full variable domain reads DTGVSQNPRHKITKRGQNVTFRCDPISEHNRLYWYRQTLGQGPEFLTYFQNEAQLEKSRLLSDRFSAERPKGSFSTLEIQRTEQGDSAMYLCASSQGGQIGTEAFFGQGTRLTVV.

This chain links TRBV19 with TRBJ2-5; D is uncertain. Trimming removed 9 bases from V and 5 bases from J, with 7 bases in between. This CDR3 is built from 10 residues. Germline V CDR1 and CDR2: LNHDA, SQIVND (reference sequence). The CDR3 sequence: CASGRETQYF. The CDR3 DNA reads as TGTGCCAGCGGCCGGGAGACCCAGTACTTC.

This chain joins TRBV4-1 and TRBJ2-4, with 8 bases matching TRBD1. Germline CDR1 MGHRA, CDR2 YSYEKL. This CDR3 has 20 residues. V shed 2 bases and J 0 bases; nucleotides not matched to a gene: 15. Here the CDR3 reads CASSQFPKDREFVAKNIQYF. In nucleotides, the CDR3 is TGCGCCAGCAGCCAATTTCCAAAGGACAGGGAGTTTGTAGCCAAAAACATTCAGTACTTC.

The gene calls are TRBV5-4 and TRBJ1-2; 7 nucleotides match TRBD1. With V trimmed by 5 bases and J by 7 bases, 8 bases remained unmatched. Germline loops: CDR1 SGHNT, CDR2 YYREEE (reference sequence). The CDR3 covers 13 residues. CDR3 DNA: TGTGCCAGCAGACGAACAGGGGTCGCTGGCTACACCTTC. Its translation: CASRRTGVAGYTF.

Comments on this clone: Other DNA sequences from this sample encode an identical CDR3 as well. The chain couples TRBV4-1 to TRBJ2-7, with D perhaps matching TRBD1 (6 bases). Per the germline V gene, CDR1 is MGHRA and CDR2 is YSYEKL. The CDR3 contains 14 residues. V was clipped by 2 bases and J by 1 base, with 9 bases between them. Here the CDR3 reads CASSQTDRSYEQYF. The CDR3 DNA sequence: TGCGCCAGCAGCCAAACGGACAGATCCTACGAGCAGTACTTC.

J is TRBJ1-1 and V is TRBV29-1; tentatively, D is TRBD1 (6 bases). The CDR3 consists of 12 residues. The germline gives CDR1 SQVTM, CDR2 ANQGSEA. Trimming pared 7 bases from V and 1 base from J, leaving 10 bases between. The CDR3 coding sequence is TGCAGCGCCGAGGGGGAGAACACTGAAGCTTTCTTT. It yields the protein CSAEGENTEAFF.

The V call is TRBV30, the J call TRBJ1-2, with a tentative D call TRBD1 (6 bases). Germline-derived CDR1 and CDR2 are GTSNPN and SVGIG (reference sequence). V lost 0 bases and J lost 7, with 15 bases in between. There are 14 residues in the CDR3. The DNA for the CDR3 is TGTGCCTGGAGTGTATTAGGGACAAGCGGTGGCTACACCTTC. This sequence encodes CAWSVLGTSGGYTF.

Comments on this clone: A much larger clone is a single base away; this may be a read error. This sequence joins TRBV13 and TRBJ2-7, with D unresolved. V lost 3 bases, J lost 1 base, and 1 base lay in between. The CDR3 length is 11 residues. Looked up from germline, CDR1 is PRHDT and CDR2 is FYEKMQ (reference sequence). Here the CDR3 reads CASSFSYEQYF. CDR3 coding DNA: TGTGCCAGCAGCTTTTCCTACGAGCAGTACTTC.

The chain links TRBV11-3 to TRBJ2-7; 7 bases align to TRBD2. CDR3 size: 16 residues. The V gene end was trimmed by 5 bases and the J gene end by 3 bases; junction bases not matched to a gene: 13. Germline loops: CDR1 SGHNT, CDR2 YENEEA. The CDR3 reads CASSPGMGGSRYEQYF. The CDR3 coding sequence is TGTGCCAGCAGCCCCGGTATGGGCGGGAGTCGCTACGAGCAGTACTTC.

This clone was seen a few times. CDR3 sequence reads: CASSVKGTTYNEQFF. The CDR3 nucleotides are TGTGCCAGCAGTGTTAAGGGTACCACTTACAATGAGCAGTTCTTC. V and J are TRBV6-1 and TRBJ2-1, with D unresolved. This CDR3 comprises 15 residues. CDR1 and CDR2 (germline): MNHNS, SASEGT. Trimming removed 4 bases from V and 4 bases from J, with 14 bases in between.

The CDR3, as DNA: TGCGCCAGCAGCCAAGAACAGAAAAAGAGCGGGAGGGCCTCCCAAAACATTCAGTACTTC. Protein product: CASSQEQKKSGRASQNIQYF. The V and J genes are TRBV4-1 and TRBJ2-4; 10 bases match TRBD2. The trim removed 0 bases at V and 5 bases at J, leaving 16 bases unmatched. The CDR3 sequence is 20 residues long. The V gene's germline CDR1 is MGHRA and CDR2 YSYEKL.

This chain links TRBV5-1 with TRBJ2-1; D might be TRBD1 (7 bases). This CDR3 contains 16 residues. Germline V CDR1 and CDR2: SGHRS, YFSETQ. The germline V and J ends were trimmed by 0 bases and 1 base, with 11 bases remaining between them. CDR3 amino acids: CASSLAEGASYNEQFF. The CDR3 DNA sequence: TGCGCCAGCAGCTTGGCGGAGGGGGCTTCCTACAATGAGCAGTTCTTC.

V gene TRBV2 combines with J gene TRBJ2-2; unclear D gene. With 2 bases removed from V and 4 bases from J, the gap between germline ends came to 5 bases. Germline CDR1 is SNHLY and CDR2 is FYNNEI. The CDR3 contains 13 residues. The CDR3 loop reads CASSETPTGELFF. For the CDR3, the DNA is TGTGCCAGCAGTGAAACCCCCACCGGGGAGCTGTTTTTT. The full variable domain, its missing parts supplied by reference TRBV2 and TRBJ2-2, is EPEVTQTPSHQVTQMGQEVILRCVPISNHLYFYWYRQILGQKVEFLVSFYNNEISEKSEIFDDQFSVERPDGSNFTLKIRSTKLEDSAMYFCASSETPTGELFFGEGSRLTVL.

V is TRBV28 and J is TRBJ1-2; D unresolved. The CDR3 has 18 residues. V gave up 6 bases and J gave up 2 bases, with 25 bases separating them. Germline V gene lookup returns CDR1 MDHEN and CDR2 SYDVKM. The CDR3 bases are TGTGCCAGCAGAAATACCCCCGGCGGGAGCCACTGGAACTATGGCTACACCTTC. Residues: CASRNTPGGSHWNYGYTF.